These T cell receptor beta chains were read from a single sample in a study of blood T cells in healthy people across ages. TCRdb re-called the 5' RACE reads through MiXCR, storing one row per CDR3 protein. The sample carries roughly 1,100,000 distinct CDR3 sequences, around 27% recorded once. This sample was also put to use in a study of T cells of mothers and their children.

Sequenced input: blood. The receptors originated from a girl aged 2-10 years in good health. CDR3s include the opening cysteine and the closing phenylalanine or tryptophan. The order of the fields is J gene, V gene, clone size, D gene, CDR3 DNA, CDR3 protein. D genes are given only for firm matches. Size values are once, few and many counts, or a class for expanded clones, and some rows have none.

J: TRBJ2-1; V: TRBV6-1; size: few; D: NA; DNA: TGTGCCAGCAGTGAAATTGGTTATGGAGCTTACAATGAGCAGTTCTTC; CDR3: CASSEIGYGAYNEQFF
J: TRBJ2-5; V: TRBV12-3/TRBV12-4; size: few; D: NA; DNA: TGTGCCAGCAGTTTATTCTTCGCGGGGGTAGGGGGCCAAGAGACCCAGTACTTC; CDR3: CASSLFFAGVGGQETQYF
J: TRBJ2-7; V: TRBV3-1; size: few; D: NA; DNA: TGTGCCAGCAGCCAAGGATTGGAGCTAGCTTACGAGCAGTACTTC; CDR3: CASSQGLELAYEQYF
J: TRBJ2-5; V: TRBV20-1; size: few; D: TRBD2; DNA: TGCAGCGGGGAACTAGCGGGAGAAACAGAGACCCAGTACTTC; CDR3: CSGELAGETETQYF
J: TRBJ2-7; V: TRBV15; size: NA; D: NA; DNA: TGTGCCACCAGCACCCTATGGAGGGGAAACAACGAGCAGTACTTC; CDR3: CATSTLWRGNNEQYF
J: TRBJ1-4; V: TRBV7-9; size: NA; D: TRBD1; DNA: TGTGCCAGCAGCTTAACGACAGGGGGGCAATGGAATGAAAAACTGTTTTTT; CDR3: CASSLTTGGQWNEKLFF
J: TRBJ2-1; V: TRBV7-9; size: NA; D: NA; DNA: TGTGCCAGCAGCTCCCTTACGGGCCTGCTTTTGAACAATGAGCAGTTCTTC; CDR3: CASSSLTGLLLNNEQFF
J: TRBJ1-1; V: TRBV29-1; size: NA; D: NA; DNA: TGTAGCGCTGCCGGGGGCGCCATGACTGAAGCTTTCTTT; CDR3: CSAAGGAMTEAFF
J: TRBJ2-7; V: TRBV11-2; size: many; D: NA; DNA: TGTGCCAGCAGCTTAGGATACGGGGGCGACGAGCAGTACTTC; CDR3: CASSLGYGGDEQYF
J: TRBJ2-3; V: TRBV7-9; size: NA; D: TRBD2; DNA: TGTGCCAGCAGCTTGAAGACTAGCGGGAGCACAGATACGCAGTATTTT; CDR3: CASSLKTSGSTDTQYF
J: TRBJ1-1; V: TRBV25-1; size: NA; D: NA; DNA: TGTGCCAGCAGTGGAATGCGGGAGAACACTGAAGCTTTCTTT; CDR3: CASSGMRENTEAFF
J: TRBJ2-3; V: TRBV20-1; size: few; D: NA; DNA: TGCAGTGCTAGCGACTACTACAGCACAGATACGCAGTATTTT; CDR3: CSASDYYSTDTQYF
J: TRBJ2-7; V: TRBV4-3; size: NA; D: NA; DNA: TGCGCCAGCAGCCCAGGGATTCCGGACGAGCAGTACTTC; CDR3: CASSPGIPDEQYF
J: TRBJ1-1; V: TRBV29-1; size: few; D: NA; DNA: TGCAGCGTCCAGACAGTAGGCACTGAAGCTTTCTTT; CDR3: CSVQTVGTEAFF
J: TRBJ1-2; V: TRBV19; size: few; D: TRBD1; DNA: TGTGCCAGTAGCCCATATCCGGGACAGGGCAAACAGAGAGGCTACACCTTC; CDR3: CASSPYPGQGKQRGYTF
J: TRBJ1-2; V: TRBV12-3/TRBV12-4; size: NA; D: TRBD1; DNA: TGTGCCAGCAGTTTAGTCCAGGGGGATTTAAGTAACTATGGCTACACCTTC; CDR3: CASSLVQGDLSNYGYTF
J: TRBJ2-1; V: TRBV5-1; size: NA; D: TRBD2; DNA: TGCGCCAGCAGCTCCGCTAGCGGGAGTCACAATGGGCAGTTCTTC; CDR3: CASSSASGSHNGQFF
J: TRBJ2-5; V: TRBV4-1; size: few; D: NA; DNA: TGCGCCAGCAGCCCCCGAGGACAGCTGGGACAAGAGACCCAGTACTTC; CDR3: CASSPRGQLGQETQYF
J: TRBJ2-5; V: TRBV7-9; size: few; D: NA; DNA: TGTGCCAGCAGCTTAGTTTTTTTGTGGGAGACCCAGTACTTC; CDR3: CASSLVFLWETQYF
J: TRBJ2-6; V: TRBV5-1; size: few; D: NA; DNA: TGCGCCAGCAGCTTCGAAGCCCAGGGAGCTGGGGCCAACGTCCTGACTTTC; CDR3: CASSFEAQGAGANVLTF
J: TRBJ2-7; V: TRBV6-1; size: few; D: NA; DNA: TGTGCCAGCAGTGTGACAGGCTCCTACGAGCAGTACTTC; CDR3: CASSVTGSYEQYF
J: TRBJ1-3; V: TRBV11-2; size: NA; D: NA; DNA: TGTGCCAGCAGCTTAGGCCCAAGTCGAGCTGGAAACACCATATATTTT; CDR3: CASSLGPSRAGNTIYF
J: TRBJ2-2; V: TRBV12-3/TRBV12-4; size: NA; D: NA; DNA: TGTGCCAGCAGTCGTCGGCCTGGGGCGGAGACCGGGGAGCTGTTTTTT; CDR3: CASSRRPGAETGELFF
J: TRBJ1-1; V: TRBV29-1; size: few; D: NA; DNA: TGCAGCGTTCGACAGATTTCTAACACTGAAGCTTTCTTT; CDR3: CSVRQISNTEAFF
J: TRBJ2-7; V: TRBV5-1; size: many; D: TRBD2; DNA: TGTGCCAGCAGCTTGGTAGCGGGGGGGTCCTACGAGCAGTACTTC; CDR3: CASSLVAGGSYEQYF
J: TRBJ1-1; V: TRBV10-3; size: NA; D: NA; DNA: TGTGCCATCACCGAGGGGTTAGGGGACTCCGAAGCTTTCTTT; CDR3: CAITEGLGDSEAFF
J: TRBJ2-1; V: TRBV7-8; size: NA; D: TRBD2; DNA: TGTGCCAGCAGCTCAACTAGCGGGGGGTTGTTCAATGAGCAGTTCTTC; CDR3: CASSSTSGGLFNEQFF
J: TRBJ1-1; V: TRBV7-6; size: few; D: NA; DNA: TGTGCCAGCAGCTTAGAAACAGGGAGGCGTGGGAGAGCTTTCTTT; CDR3: CASSLETGRRGRAFF
J: TRBJ2-1; V: TRBV20-1; size: NA; D: TRBD2; DNA: TGCAGTGCCCCCGACACCGGGACTAGTCCCTATGAGCAGTTCTTC; CDR3: CSAPDTGTSPYEQFF
J: TRBJ2-1; V: TRBV7-9; size: NA; D: TRBD2; DNA: TGTGCCAGCAGCCGTCCCGGACTAGCGGGGTCTAGCTCCTACAATGAGCAGTTCTTC; CDR3: CASSRPGLAGSSSYNEQFF
J: TRBJ2-4; V: TRBV7-2; size: few; D: NA; DNA: TGTGCCAGCAGCCACGGGGACCCACGGGACATTCAGTACTTC; CDR3: CASSHGDPRDIQYF
J: TRBJ2-1; V: TRBV7-2; size: NA; D: TRBD1; DNA: TGTGCCAGCAGCCCGATAGGGGGCCGCTACTACAATGAGCAGTTCTTC; CDR3: CASSPIGGRYYNEQFF
J: TRBJ2-4; V: TRBV14; size: NA; D: TRBD2; DNA: TGTGCCAGCAGCCCCAATGCGGGAGGAGGGGCTTTGGTTCAGTACTTC; CDR3: CASSPNAGGGALVQYF
J: TRBJ2-2; V: TRBV7-9; size: NA; D: NA; DNA: TGTGCCAGCAGCTTAGCGCCCGGGGTAGAAACCGGGGAGCTGTTTTTT; CDR3: CASSLAPGVETGELFF
J: TRBJ2-1; V: TRBV2; size: NA; D: TRBD1; DNA: TGTGCCAGCATATCTTATGAAGGGGGCCATGAGCAGTTCTTC; CDR3: CASISYEGGHEQFF
J: TRBJ1-2; V: TRBV12-3/TRBV12-4; size: many; D: NA; DNA: TGTGCCAGCAGTTTCTTCGGTGGCTACACCTTC; CDR3: CASSFFGGYTF
J: TRBJ1-1; V: TRBV12-3/TRBV12-4; size: few; D: TRBD1; DNA: TGTGCCAGTAGTGACCGACAGGGGATAACTTTCTTT; CDR3: CASSDRQGITFF
J: TRBJ2-2; V: TRBV7-2; size: NA; D: NA; DNA: TGTGCCAGCAGCCTCTACCCAGGGAACACCGGGGAGCTGTTTTTT; CDR3: CASSLYPGNTGELFF
J: TRBJ2-2; V: TRBV7-9; size: NA; D: NA; DNA: TGTGCCAGCAGCTTAGGGGTCCCCGGGGAGCTGTTTTTT; CDR3: CASSLGVPGELFF
J: TRBJ1-1; V: TRBV7-2; size: NA; D: NA; DNA: TGTGCCAGCAGCTTAGTGTGGGAGAACACTGAAGCTTTCTTT; CDR3: CASSLVWENTEAFF
J: TRBJ2-4; V: TRBV5-6; size: NA; D: NA; DNA: TGTGCCAGCAGCTTGGAGAAACCGGGACGGACTGGGGACATTCAGTACTTC; CDR3: CASSLEKPGRTGDIQYF
J: TRBJ1-2; V: TRBV7-2; size: NA; D: TRBD1; DNA: TGTGCCAGCAGTTTCGGACAGGAAGCTAACTATGGCTACACCTTC; CDR3: CASSFGQEANYGYTF
J: TRBJ1-1; V: TRBV18; size: few; D: NA; DNA: TGTGCCAGCTCACCACCCTCCGGCATCGCTGGAGGGGGTACTGAAGCTTTCTTT; CDR3: CASSPPSGIAGGGTEAFF
J: TRBJ2-6; V: TRBV7-9; size: NA; D: NA; DNA: TGTGCCAGCAGCTTAGCAGGGGGGTTCTCGAAGTCTGGGGCCAACGTCCTGACTTTC; CDR3: CASSLAGGFSKSGANVLTF
J: TRBJ2-7; V: TRBV28; size: few; D: NA; DNA: TGTGCCAGCAGTTCCCCATTTCGAGACAGGCCACCCTACGAGCAGTACTTC; CDR3: CASSSPFRDRPPYEQYF
J: TRBJ1-1; V: TRBV6-6; size: many; D: NA; DNA: TGCGCCAGCAGCTACGGGTCGAACACTGAAGCTTTCTTT; CDR3: CASSYGSNTEAFF
J: TRBJ2-7; V: TRBV20-1; size: many; D: TRBD2; DNA: TGCAGTGCTAGAGAGGGGGGGGAGACCTACGAGCAGTACTTC; CDR3: CSAREGGETYEQYF
J: TRBJ2-1; V: TRBV4-1; size: few; D: NA; DNA: TGCGCCAGCAGCCGACCATGGGGCGCTCGCAATGAGCAGTTCTTC; CDR3: CASSRPWGARNEQFF